The sequence of this TCR beta chain was determined in a study of blood T cell repertoires in COVID-19. Across the study: Sources were T cells, B-cell-depleted T cells, or PBMCs; the material itself was cDNA or gDNA.

The CDR3 is 18 residues long. The trim removed 6 bases at V and 1 base at J, leaving 12 bases unmatched. Germline V gene lookup returns CDR1 LNHDA and CDR2 SQIVND (reference sequence). Some clones are missing from TCRdb's copy, which holds only in-frame ones; the method was immunoSEQ multiplex PCR. Of approximately 180,000 clones in the sample, roughly 87% are singletons; the top ten hold around 2%. The chain combines TRBV19 with TRBJ1-1; 12 positions agree with TRBD1. The sample was PBMCs or T cells enriched from blood (not recorded which). This TCR was sampled from a woman in her thirties or forties with acute COVID-19. In DNA, the CDR3 is TGTGCCAGTAGGCGAACCGGGACAGGGGGCGAGTGGAACACTGAAGCTTTCTTT. It yields the protein CASRRTGTGGEWNTEAFF.